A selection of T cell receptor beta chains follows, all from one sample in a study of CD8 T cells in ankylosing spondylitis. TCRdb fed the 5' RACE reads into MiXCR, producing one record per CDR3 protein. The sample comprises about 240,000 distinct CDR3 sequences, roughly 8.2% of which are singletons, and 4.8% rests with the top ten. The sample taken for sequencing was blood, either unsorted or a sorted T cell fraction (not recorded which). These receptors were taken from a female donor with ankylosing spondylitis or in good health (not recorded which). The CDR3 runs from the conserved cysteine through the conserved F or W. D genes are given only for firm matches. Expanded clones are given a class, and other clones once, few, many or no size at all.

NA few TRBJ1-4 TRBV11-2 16 TGTGCCAGCAGCTTAGATCTCTCAGCAACTAATGAAAAACTGTTTTTT CASSLDLSATNEKLFF
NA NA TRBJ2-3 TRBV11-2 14 TGTGCCAGCAGCTCCACGCTCGGGGCAGCTACGCAGTATTTT CASSSTLGAATQYF
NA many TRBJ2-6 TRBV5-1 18 TGCGCCAGCAGCTTGGTGAGACTTGAGAGCTCTGGGGCCAACGTCCTGACTTTC CASSLVRLESSGANVLTF
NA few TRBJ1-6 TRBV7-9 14 TGTGCCAGCAGCTTAGGAGGCTATAATTCACCCCTCCACTTT CASSLGGYNSPLHF
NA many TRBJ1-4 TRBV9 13 TGTGCCAGCAGCGTAGTCCCGGGTGAAAAACTGTTTTTT CASSVVPGEKLFF
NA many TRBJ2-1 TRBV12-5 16 TGTGCTAGTGGTTCTGGGGGGAGGGGGTCCTACAATGAGCAGTTCTTC CASGSGGRGSYNEQFF
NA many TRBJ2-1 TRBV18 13 TGTGCCAGCTCACCACAGACCTTCAATGAGCAGTTCTTC CASSPQTFNEQFF
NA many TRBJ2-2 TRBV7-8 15 TGTGCCAGCAGCTTAAGCGGTGTATTCGCCGGGGAGCTGTTTTTT CASSLSGVFAGELFF
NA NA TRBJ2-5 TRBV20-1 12 TGCAGTGGCTTCGAGGGAGGAGAGACCCAGTACTTC CSGFEGGETQYF
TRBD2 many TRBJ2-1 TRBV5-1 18 TGCGCCAGCAGCTTGGCCCTGGGACTAGCGCAAAATTGGAATGAGCAGTTCTTC CASSLALGLAQNWNEQFF
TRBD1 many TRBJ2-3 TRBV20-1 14 TGCAGTGCCGACCCACAGGGGTATTCAGATACGCAGTATTTT CSADPQGYSDTQYF
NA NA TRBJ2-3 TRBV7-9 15 TGTGCCAGCAGCTTAGTTGCTGGGGGCACAGATACGCAGTATTTT CASSLVAGGTDTQYF
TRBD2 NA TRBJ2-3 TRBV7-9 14 TGTGCCAGCAGACTTAGCGGGGGCACAGATACGCAGTATTTT CASRLSGGTDTQYF
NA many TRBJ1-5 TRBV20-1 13 TGCAGTGCTAGAGATCTCGACCGCCAGCCCCAGCATTTT CSARDLDRQPQHF
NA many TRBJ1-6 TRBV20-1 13 TGCAGTGCCAATAGGGGGGGAGATTCACCCCTCCACTTT CSANRGGDSPLHF
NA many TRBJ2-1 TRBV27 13 TGTGCCAGCAGTTGGGGGACGGCCAATGAGCAGTTCTTC CASSWGTANEQFF
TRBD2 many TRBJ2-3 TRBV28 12 TGTGCCAGCAGTTTAGTCCGGGAGGGACAGTATTTT CASSLVREGQYF
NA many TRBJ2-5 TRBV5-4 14 TGTGCCAGCAGCTTGTTCAGGGTCCAAGAGACCCAGTACTTC CASSLFRVQETQYF
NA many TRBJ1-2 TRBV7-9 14 TGTGCCAGCGGTGCACTCAGGGGCAAAGGAGGCTACACCTTC CASGALRGKGGYTF
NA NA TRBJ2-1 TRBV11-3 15 TGTGCCAGCAGCTTAGATAGCATACTCTACAATGAGCAGTTCTTC CASSLDSILYNEQFF
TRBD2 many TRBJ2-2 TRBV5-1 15 TGCGCCAGCAGCTTACTAGCGGGAGGCACCGGGGAGCTGTTTTTT CASSLLAGGTGELFF
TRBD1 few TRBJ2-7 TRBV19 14 TGTGCCAGTAGTATTTCATCCAGGGGGTACGAGCAGTACTTC CASSISSRGYEQYF